The rows below give T cell receptor beta chains drawn from one sample of a study of beta chain features in type 1 diabetes. Assay used: immunoSEQ multiplex PCR; TCRdb lists only in-frame clones, some missing. The data contain some 190,000 clones, almost 8% of them singletons. The sequenced sample consisted of central memory CD4+ T cells from blood. These receptors were taken from a man between 18 and 35 years old with type 1 diabetes. The CDR3 runs from the conserved cysteine through the conserved F or W. The D gene is left open where the match is weak. For some rows the clone size is stated as once, few or many, or as a class when expanded; others skip it.

d_call: .
clone_size: .
j_call: TRBJ1-4
v_call: TRBV28
cdr3_nt: TGTGCCAGTAGTCTTTCTATCAATGAAAAACTGTTTTTT
cdr3_aa: CASSLSINEKLFF

d_call: .
clone_size: few
j_call: TRBJ1-6
v_call: TRBV28
cdr3_nt: TGTGCCAGCAGGATAGTTCTGCGTTCACCCCTCCACTTT
cdr3_aa: CASRIVLRSPLHF

d_call: .
clone_size: few
j_call: TRBJ2-5
v_call: TRBV9
cdr3_nt: TGTGCCAGCAGTACAGACCAAGAGACCCAGTACTTC
cdr3_aa: CASSTDQETQYF

d_call: TRBD1
clone_size: few
j_call: TRBJ1-2
v_call: TRBV29-1
cdr3_nt: TGCAGCGCCGAGGAGGGACAGGGACGTGGCTACACCTTC
cdr3_aa: CSAEEGQGRGYTF

d_call: .
clone_size: once
j_call: TRBJ1-2
v_call: TRBV12-2
cdr3_nt: TGTGCAAGTCGCTGCGGGCACAGGGAGGGTGGCTACACCTTC
cdr3_aa: CASRCGHREGGYTF

d_call: .
clone_size: .
j_call: TRBJ2-2
v_call: TRBV5-4
cdr3_nt: TGTGCCAGCAGCTATCAGACTCGACGAGAGAACACCGGGGAGCTGTTTTTT
cdr3_aa: CASSYQTRRENTGELFF

d_call: TRBD1
clone_size: few
j_call: TRBJ2-7
v_call: TRBV19
cdr3_nt: TGTGCCAGTAGTTTACACGAAGGGACAGTTCCGTACTTC
cdr3_aa: CASSLHEGTVPYF

d_call: .
clone_size: few
j_call: TRBJ2-5
v_call: TRBV1
cdr3_nt: TGCACCAGCAGCCTAAGCGGAGGGGAGGAGACCCAGTACTTC
cdr3_aa: CTSSLSGGEETQYF

d_call: TRBD1
clone_size: .
j_call: TRBJ1-6
v_call: TRBV7-9
cdr3_nt: TGTGCCAGCAGCTACGGGACAGTTAATTCACCCCTCCACTTT
cdr3_aa: CASSYGTVNSPLHF

d_call: .
clone_size: .
j_call: TRBJ2-3
v_call: TRBV5-1
cdr3_nt: TGCGCCAGCAGCTTGGCCGGTCTTTTCTTCACAGATACGCAGTATTTT
cdr3_aa: CASSLAGLFFTDTQYF

d_call: TRBD1
clone_size: .
j_call: TRBJ1-1
v_call: TRBV5-1
cdr3_nt: TGCGCCAGCAACCTCCACCCGGGACAGATGAACACTGAAGCTTTCTTT
cdr3_aa: CASNLHPGQMNTEAFF

d_call: TRBD2
clone_size: few
j_call: TRBJ2-2
v_call: TRBV10-3
cdr3_nt: TGTGGTACAGCGGGAGGGCCGGTCGGGGAGCTGTTTTTT
cdr3_aa: CGTAGGPVGELFF

d_call: .
clone_size: .
j_call: TRBJ2-3
v_call: TRBV6-1
cdr3_nt: TGTGCCAGCAGTGGCCCAGGGGCAGATACGCAGTATTTT
cdr3_aa: CASSGPGADTQYF

d_call: TRBD1
clone_size: .
j_call: TRBJ2-2
v_call: TRBV5-1
cdr3_nt: TGCGCCAGCAGCTTCGGGACAGGAGCCGGGGAGCTGTTTTTT
cdr3_aa: CASSFGTGAGELFF

d_call: TRBD1
clone_size: .
j_call: TRBJ2-1
v_call: TRBV5-8
cdr3_nt: TGTGCCAGCAGCTTTGATGGGACAGGGGACAATGAGCAGTTCTTC
cdr3_aa: CASSFDGTGDNEQFF

d_call: .
clone_size: few
j_call: TRBJ2-7
v_call: TRBV29-1
cdr3_nt: TGCAGCGTTCTACAGGGAACCTACGAGCAGTACTTC
cdr3_aa: CSVLQGTYEQYF

d_call: .
clone_size: .
j_call: TRBJ1-2
v_call: TRBV25-1
cdr3_nt: TGTGCCAGCAGCGGGGGGACGGGGTATGGCTACACCTTC
cdr3_aa: CASSGGTGYGYTF

d_call: TRBD1
clone_size: few
j_call: TRBJ2-3
v_call: TRBV5-1
cdr3_nt: TGCGCCAGCAGCTCTCTGGACAGGGGCACAGATACGCAGTATTTT
cdr3_aa: CASSSLDRGTDTQYF

d_call: .
clone_size: .
j_call: TRBJ2-5
v_call: TRBV30
cdr3_nt: TGTGCCTGGAGTGTCGGGGGTGGAGAGACCCAGTACTTC
cdr3_aa: CAWSVGGGETQYF

d_call: .
clone_size: few
j_call: TRBJ2-1
v_call: TRBV27
cdr3_nt: TGTGCCAGCAGTTTAAGGCGATGGTCAGGGGACGACAATGAGCAGTTCTTC
cdr3_aa: CASSLRRWSGDDNEQFF

d_call: TRBD2
clone_size: .
j_call: TRBJ2-1
v_call: TRBV5-1
cdr3_nt: TGCGCCAGCAGCCTAGGACTAGCGGGGGGATCGTTGGGGTACAATGAGCAGTTCTTC
cdr3_aa: CASSLGLAGGSLGYNEQFF

d_call: TRBD1
clone_size: few
j_call: TRBJ2-7
v_call: TRBV30
cdr3_nt: TGTGCCTATGGACAGGGGGGCTACGAGCAGTACTTC
cdr3_aa: CAYGQGGYEQYF

d_call: .
clone_size: .
j_call: TRBJ2-7
v_call: TRBV11-2
cdr3_nt: TGTGCCAGCAGCTACAGCTCCTACGAGCAGTACTTC
cdr3_aa: CASSYSSYEQYF

d_call: .
clone_size: .
j_call: TRBJ1-5
v_call: TRBV2
cdr3_nt: TGTGCCAGCAGAAGGGGATCGGGCAATCAGCCCCAGCATTTT
cdr3_aa: CASRRGSGNQPQHF

d_call: TRBD1
clone_size: few
j_call: TRBJ1-4
v_call: TRBV29-1
cdr3_nt: TGCAGCGTACACCGAGGACAGGGGGCGGGTGAAAAACTGTTTTTT
cdr3_aa: CSVHRGQGAGEKLFF

d_call: TRBD2
clone_size: few
j_call: TRBJ2-3
v_call: TRBV5-1
cdr3_nt: TGCGCCAGCAGCTCCGGAGCGGGAGGGATCACAGATACGCAGTATTTT
cdr3_aa: CASSSGAGGITDTQYF

d_call: TRBD2
clone_size: .
j_call: TRBJ2-5
v_call: TRBV5-4
cdr3_nt: TGTGCCAGCAGCTCACTAGCGGGGGGCGAGACCCAGTACTTC
cdr3_aa: CASSSLAGGETQYF

d_call: .
clone_size: .
j_call: TRBJ2-3
v_call: TRBV18
cdr3_nt: TGTGCCAGCTCACCACCAAACGGGGGAATCACAGATACGCAGTATTTT
cdr3_aa: CASSPPNGGITDTQYF

d_call: TRBD1
clone_size: many
j_call: TRBJ2-1
v_call: TRBV18
cdr3_nt: TGTGCCAGCTCACCCGTTCGGGACAGGGGTAATGAGCAGTTCTTC
cdr3_aa: CASSPVRDRGNEQFF

d_call: .
clone_size: few
j_call: TRBJ1-2
v_call: TRBV29-1
cdr3_nt: TGCAGCGTTGAAGGGGGAAGGGGCTATGGCTACACCTTC
cdr3_aa: CSVEGGRGYGYTF

d_call: .
clone_size: few
j_call: TRBJ1-5
v_call: TRBV12-5
cdr3_nt: TGTGCTAGTGGTTTCGGTAGCAATCAGCCCCAGCATTTT
cdr3_aa: CASGFGSNQPQHF

d_call: .
clone_size: .
j_call: TRBJ1-5
v_call: TRBV5-8
cdr3_nt: TGTGCCAGCAGCTTAGGCAGGGTGTGGGAGCCCCAGCATTTT
cdr3_aa: CASSLGRVWEPQHF

d_call: .
clone_size: few
j_call: TRBJ2-6
v_call: TRBV6-1
cdr3_nt: TGTGCCAGCAGGGGGCACGTTACCGGGGCCAACGTCCTGACTTTC
cdr3_aa: CASRGHVTGANVLTF

d_call: .
clone_size: few
j_call: TRBJ1-1
v_call: TRBV16
cdr3_nt: TGTGCCAGCAGCCAATTACGGGTGAACACTGAAGCTTTCTTT
cdr3_aa: CASSQLRVNTEAFF

d_call: .
clone_size: .
j_call: TRBJ1-5
v_call: TRBV7-9
cdr3_nt: TGTGCCAGCAGCTTAGCGCAGTATGGAGATCAGCCCCAGCATTTT
cdr3_aa: CASSLAQYGDQPQHF

d_call: TRBD2
clone_size: .
j_call: TRBJ2-5
v_call: TRBV7-2
cdr3_nt: TGTGCCAGCAGCTTAGTGAGGGTCCCACTAGCGGGGGTCCCCCAGTACTTC
cdr3_aa: CASSLVRVPLAGVPQYF

d_call: .
clone_size: .
j_call: TRBJ2-5
v_call: TRBV15
cdr3_nt: TGTGCCACCAGCAGAGCGGGAGTGCGGGAGACCCAGTACTTC
cdr3_aa: CATSRAGVRETQYF

d_call: TRBD1
clone_size: .
j_call: TRBJ1-1
v_call: TRBV29-1
cdr3_nt: TGCAGCGGTTGGACAGGGTTAAACACTGAAGCTTTCTTT
cdr3_aa: CSGWTGLNTEAFF

d_call: TRBD1
clone_size: few
j_call: TRBJ2-4
v_call: TRBV19
cdr3_nt: TGTGCCAGCCTCGACAGGGATCAAAACATTCAGTACTTC
cdr3_aa: CASLDRDQNIQYF

d_call: .
clone_size: .
j_call: TRBJ2-7
v_call: TRBV7-9
cdr3_nt: TGTGCCAGCAGCACGGACTGGATACCCTACGAGCAGTACTTC
cdr3_aa: CASSTDWIPYEQYF

d_call: .
clone_size: .
j_call: TRBJ1-1
v_call: TRBV10-2
cdr3_nt: TGCGCCAGCAGTGAGATGGGTGAGGTGAACACTGAAGCTTTCTTT
cdr3_aa: CASSEMGEVNTEAFF

d_call: TRBD2
clone_size: few
j_call: TRBJ2-1
v_call: TRBV5-5
cdr3_nt: TGTGCCAGCAGCTCAGCGGGAAGGTCCTACAATGAGCAGTTCTTC
cdr3_aa: CASSSAGRSYNEQFF

d_call: .
clone_size: few
j_call: TRBJ2-7
v_call: TRBV4-1
cdr3_nt: TGCGCCAGCAGCCCCCTGATGGACTACTCCTACGAGCAGTACTTC
cdr3_aa: CASSPLMDYSYEQYF

d_call: TRBD2
clone_size: .
j_call: TRBJ2-7
v_call: TRBV15
cdr3_nt: TGTGCCACCAGCAGAGCGGGGGGGGCCTACGAGCAGTACTTC
cdr3_aa: CATSRAGGAYEQYF

d_call: TRBD2
clone_size: few
j_call: TRBJ2-2
v_call: TRBV5-4
cdr3_nt: TGTGCCAGCAGCTTGCCGGGAGGGCTTGGCACCGGGGAGCTGTTTTTT
cdr3_aa: CASSLPGGLGTGELFF

d_call: .
clone_size: few
j_call: TRBJ2-7
v_call: TRBV29-1
cdr3_nt: TGCAGCGTTGAAGTCGGCTACGAGCAGTACTTC
cdr3_aa: CSVEVGYEQYF

d_call: .
clone_size: .
j_call: TRBJ1-5
v_call: TRBV6-6
cdr3_nt: TGTGCCAGCAGTGATCCAGGGCTGGTCGGCCAGCATTTT
cdr3_aa: CASSDPGLVGQHF